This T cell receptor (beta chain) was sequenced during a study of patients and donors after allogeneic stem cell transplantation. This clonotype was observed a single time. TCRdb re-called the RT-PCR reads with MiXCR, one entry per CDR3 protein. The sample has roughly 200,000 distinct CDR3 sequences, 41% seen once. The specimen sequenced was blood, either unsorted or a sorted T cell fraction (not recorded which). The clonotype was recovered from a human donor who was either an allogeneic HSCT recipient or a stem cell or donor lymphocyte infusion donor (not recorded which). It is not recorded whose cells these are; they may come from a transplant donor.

The CDR3 sequence: CASSSSGVSTDTQYF. For the CDR3, the DNA is TGTGCCAGCAGCTCGTCAGGGGTGAGCACAGATACGCAGTATTTT. V and J are TRBV7-9 and TRBJ2-3; D is perhaps TRBD1 (6 bases). The CDR3 consists of 15 residues. The V and J ends lost 4 bases and 0 bases respectively, with 11 bases between them. Germline loops: CDR1 SEHNR, CDR2 FQNEAQ (reference sequence). Full variable domain (outside the CDR3, taken from reference TRBV7-9 and TRBJ2-3): DTGVSQNPRHKITKRGQNVTFRCDPISEHNRLYWYRQTLGQGPEFLTYFQNEAQLEKSRLLSDRFSAERPKGSFSTLEIQRTEQGDSAMYLCASSSSGVSTDTQYFGPGTRLTVL.